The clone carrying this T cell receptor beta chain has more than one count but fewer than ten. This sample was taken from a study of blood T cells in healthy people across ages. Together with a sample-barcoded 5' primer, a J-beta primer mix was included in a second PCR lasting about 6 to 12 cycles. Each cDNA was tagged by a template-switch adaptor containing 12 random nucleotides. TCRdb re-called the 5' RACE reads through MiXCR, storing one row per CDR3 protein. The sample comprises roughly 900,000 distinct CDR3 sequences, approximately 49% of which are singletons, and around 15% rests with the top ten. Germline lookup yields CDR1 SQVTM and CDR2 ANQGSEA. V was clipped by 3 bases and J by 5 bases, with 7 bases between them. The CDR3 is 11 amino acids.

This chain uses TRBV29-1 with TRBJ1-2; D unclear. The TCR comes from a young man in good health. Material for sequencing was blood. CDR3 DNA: TGCAGCGTTGACGAGTGGTATGGCTACACCTTC. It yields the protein CSVDEWYGYTF. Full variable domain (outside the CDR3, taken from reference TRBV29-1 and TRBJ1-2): SAVISQKPSRDICQRGTSLTIQCQVDSQVTMMFWYRQQPGQSLTLIATANQGSEATYESGFVIDKFPISRPNLTFSTLTVSNMSPEDSSIYLCSVDEWYGYTFGSGTRLTVV.